One sample yielded the 32 T cell receptor beta chains listed below, sequenced in a study of blood T cell repertoires in COVID-19. The protocol was immunoSEQ multiplex PCR, while the TCRdb copy is restricted to in-frame clones and leaves out a portion. The sample lists about 89,000 clones; approximately 84% were seen once. Specimen: peripheral blood. The receptors were gathered from a man between 65 and 85 years old with acute or convalescent COVID-19.

As DNA, the CDR3 is TGTGCCAGCAGCTTCGGACAGGGGGGCAATGAGCAGTTCTTC. Translating gives CASSFGQGGNEQFF. J is TRBJ2-1 and V is TRBV5-4; TRBD1 agrees at 10 bases. V trimming: 2 bases; J trimming: 6 bases; junction bases outside the gene matches: 2. The germline V gene encodes CDR1 SGHNT and CDR2 YYREEE (reference sequence). The CDR3 covers 14 residues.

The chain combines TRBV2 with TRBJ1-5, with TRBD1 as a possible D gene (5 bases). CDR3 size: 15 residues. Germline V lookup: CDR1 SNHLY, CDR2 FYNNEI. V lost 4 bases to trimming and J lost 3 bases, with 13 bases between them. This chain's CDR3 is CASSVSGGINQPQHF. The CDR3 nucleotides read TGTGCCAGCAGTGTATCCGGGGGGATCAATCAGCCCCAGCATTTT.

This clone was seen more than once but under ten times. The chain employs TRBV19 and TRBJ2-7; weak D call: TRBD2 (5 bases). V dropped 0 bases and J dropped 3 bases, with 9 bases sitting between them. The V gene's germline CDR1 is LNHDA and CDR2 SQIVND (reference sequence). CDR3 length: 14 amino acids. As DNA, the CDR3 is TGTGCCAGTAGTATAGACGGAGAGGGCTACGAGCAGTACTTC. Protein: CASSIDGEGYEQYF.

V usage is TRBV5-8 and J usage is TRBJ2-1; TRBD2 matches 9 bases. Losses at the gene ends were 8 bases for V and 6 bases for J; bases not matched to a gene: 9. The germline CDR1 and CDR2 sequences are SGHTS and YDEGEE. There are 14 residues in the CDR3. The CDR3, as DNA: TGTGCCAGTCGACCGGGACTAGCTTTCAATGAGCAGTTCTTC. Its protein product is CASRPGLAFNEQFF. The full variable domain, completed using reference TRBV5-8 and TRBJ2-1, is EAGVTQSPTHLIKTRGQQATLRCSPISGHTSVYWYQQALGLGLQFLLWYDEGEERNRGNFPPRFSGRQFPNYSSELNVNALELEDSALYLCASRPGLAFNEQFFGPGTRLTVL.

The rearrangement uses TRBV7-6 and TRBJ1-1; 10 bases match TRBD1. There are 17 residues in the CDR3. V gave up 5 bases and J gave up 0 bases; unmatched junction bases: 9. From germline, CDR1 is SGHVS and CDR2 FNYEAQ. This CDR3 is CASSPKPGQGLNTEAFF. The CDR3 DNA is TGTGCCAGCAGCCCAAAACCGGGACAGGGGCTGAACACTGAAGCTTTCTTT.

The rearrangement joins TRBV4-2 to TRBJ2-1; D is ambiguous. The ends were cut back, 0 bases at V and 8 bases at J, with 26 bases in the middle. The V gene's germline CDR1 is LGHNA and CDR2 YNFKEQ. This CDR3 comprises 19 residues. The CDR3 nucleotides are TGTGCCAGCAGCCAAGATACTCCGAGTTCTGCGCCCGGAGTCCATGAGCAGTTCTTC. Protein sequence: CASSQDTPSSAPGVHEQFF.

In this sample, this clone turned up once. The J gene is TRBJ2-5, the V gene TRBV15; maybe TRBD2 (6 bases). In germline, CDR1 is LNHNV, CDR2 YYDKDF (reference sequence). Trimming removed 0 bases at V and 4 bases at J, with 12 bases between. This CDR3 has 15 residues. CDR3 loop: CATSRDLASVETQYF. CDR3 nucleotides: TGTGCCACCAGCAGAGATCTCGCTAGCGTAGAGACCCAGTACTTC.

The rearrangement joins TRBV29-1 to TRBJ2-1, with 12 bases aligning to TRBD2. CDR1 SQVTM and CDR2 ANQGSEA come from the germline V gene. The CDR3 spans 21 residues. The trim removed 0 bases at V and 1 base at J, leaving 16 bases unmatched. The CDR3 coding sequence is TGCAGCGTTGAAGATGTAAGTCGCTGGCTAGCGGGGGGGCTGTCCTACAATGAGCAGTTCTTC. Translated: CSVEDVSRWLAGGLSYNEQFF.

J is TRBJ1-1 and V is TRBV5-1; 7 bases map to TRBD1. CDR1 SGHRS and CDR2 YFSETQ come from the germline V gene. V shed 9 bases and J 1 base; nucleotides not matched to a gene: 12. There are 15 residues in the CDR3. The CDR3 DNA sequence: TGCGCCACCCGACAGGGAGAGGCGAAGAACACTGAAGCTTTCTTT. Translated, it gives CATRQGEAKNTEAFF. Filled out from reference TRBV5-1 and TRBJ1-1, the complete variable domain reads KAGVTQTPRYLIKTRGQQVTLSCSPISGHRSVSWYQQTPGQGLQFLFEYFSETQRNKGNFPGRFSGRQFSNSRSEMNVSTLELGDSALYLCATRQGEAKNTEAFFGQGTRLTVV.

V and J are TRBV11-3 and TRBJ2-1, with 8 bases aligning to TRBD2. J gave up 9 bases and V 6 bases, and 1 base lay outside the gene matches. CDR1 SGHNT and CDR2 YENEEA come from the germline V gene. The CDR3 spans 11 residues. The DNA of the CDR3 is TGTGCCAGCAGTCGGGGGGGTGAGCAGTTCTTC. Amino acids: CASSRGGEQFF.

J is TRBJ2-6 and V is TRBV4-2; TRBD1 agrees at 10 bases. The CDR3 length is 19 residues. The V and J ends lost 2 bases and 2 bases, in that order; junction bases with no gene match: 9. Germline CDR1 is LGHNA and CDR2 is YNFKEQ. CDR3 DNA: TGTGCCAGCAGCCAAAACACCCTAGGGACAGGGGCTGGGGCCAACGTCCTGACTTTC. Its translation: CASSQNTLGTGAGANVLTF.

V usage is TRBV7-9 and J usage is TRBJ2-1; D is perhaps TRBD2 (6 bases). V lost 11 bases and J 0 bases, leaving 14 bases between the germline ends. CDR3 length equals 14 residues. In germline, CDR1 is SEHNR, CDR2 FQNEAQ (reference sequence). The CDR3 region has the DNA TGTGCCTCTATCCGGGGGAGCTCCTACAATGAGCAGTTCTTC. Protein sequence: CASIRGSSYNEQFF. The variable domain in full, with the rest retrieved from reference TRBV7-9 and TRBJ2-1, is DTGVSQNPRHKITKRGQNVTFRCDPISEHNRLYWYRQTLGQGPEFLTYFQNEAQLEKSRLLSDRFSAERPKGSFSTLEIQRTEQGDSAMYLCASIRGSSYNEQFFGPGTRLTVL.

V usage is TRBV6-6 and J usage is TRBJ1-4; D possibly corresponds to TRBD1 (6 bases). Germline V gene lookup returns CDR1 MNHNY and CDR2 SVGAGI (reference sequence). V gave up 6 bases and J gave up 6 bases, with 20 bases separating them. This CDR3 contains 16 residues. CDR3 amino acids: CASSRATGLSYEKLFF. CDR3 nucleotides: TGTGCCAGCAGCCGCGCCACAGGGCTTTCGTATGAAAAACTGTTTTTT.

Details on this clone: One end of the junction is discordant with germline, which a read error may explain. This chain connects TRBV6-1 to TRBJ1-2, with 8 bases matching TRBD1. Germline CDR1 MNHNS, CDR2 SASEGT. The CDR3 runs 15 residues. CDR3 sequence: CASREGGTGFYGYTF. DNA for the CDR3: TGTGCCAGCAGGGAAGGGGGGACAGGATTCTATGGCTACACCTTC.

The J gene is TRBJ1-5, the V gene TRBV3-1 (or the pseudogene TRBV3-2), with 7 bases identical to TRBD1. The CDR3 loop spans 14 amino acids. V lost 5 bases to trimming and J lost 3 bases; unmatched junction nucleotides: 4. Germline V lookup: CDR1 LGHDT, CDR2 YNNKEL (reference sequence). CDR3 DNA: TGTGCCAGCAGCTGGGGACAGCACAATCAGCCCCAGCATTTT. It codes for CASSWGQHNQPQHF.

V usage is TRBV5-1 and J usage is TRBJ1-2; tentatively, D is TRBD1 (6 bases). There are 15 residues in the CDR3. Trimming took off 3 bases at V and 4 bases at J, with 16 bases between the two ends. Germline V lookup: CDR1 SGHRS, CDR2 YFSETQ. Here the CDR3 reads CASSSTGGGPYGYTF. CDR3 coding DNA: TGCGCCAGCAGCTCCACCGGGGGGGGCCCCTATGGCTACACCTTC.

This sequence joins TRBV18 and TRBJ2-7; 9 bases agree with TRBD1. This CDR3 is 16 amino acids long. Unmatched junction bases numbered 8, after V lost 3 bases and J lost 2 bases. The germline V gene has CDR1 KGHSH and CDR2 LQKENI. CDR3 DNA sequence: TGTGCCAGCTCACCTACTGGGACAGGGATTCCCTACGAGCAGTACTTC. Its protein product is CASSPTGTGIPYEQYF.

The J gene is TRBJ1-2, the V gene TRBV28; 7 nucleotides line up with TRBD1. Germline V gene data show CDR1 as MDHEN and CDR2 as SYDVKM. Trimming cost V 2 bases and J 7 bases; bases outside gene matches: 4. The CDR3 runs to 13 residues. CDR3: CASSLDRVSGYTF. CDR3 DNA: TGTGCCAGCAGTTTAGACAGGGTCAGTGGCTACACCTTC.

This chain links TRBV5-6 with TRBJ1-5, with 7 positions matching TRBD1. The CDR3 extends over 14 amino acids. Germline-derived CDR1 and CDR2 are SGHDT and YYEEEE. The junction had 4 bases not matched to a gene; V was cut back by 1 base and J by 6 bases. This CDR3 reads CASSLQQGSQPQHF. CDR3 DNA sequence: TGTGCCAGCAGCTTGCAACAGGGGAGTCAGCCCCAGCATTTT.

V gene TRBV20-1 combines with J gene TRBJ1-2; no clear D. V was shortened by 3 bases and J by 1 base, with 9 bases between the two germline ends. Germline loops: CDR1 DFQATT, CDR2 SNEGSKA (reference sequence). The CDR3 has 13 amino acids. The CDR3 nucleotides read TGCAGTGCTAGTGAGACAAATAACTATGGCTACACCTTC. This codes for CSASETNNYGYTF.

This chain links TRBV7-9 with TRBJ2-4; D perhaps matches TRBD2 (6 bases). V lost 5 bases to trimming and J lost 0 bases, with 17 bases between them. Germline V lookup: CDR1 SEHNR, CDR2 FQNEAQ (reference sequence). The CDR3 spans 17 residues. The CDR3 DNA reads TGTGCCAGCAGCCACTCCTTAGCGGAGCTAGCCAAAAACATTCAGTACTTC. Protein: CASSHSLAELAKNIQYF.

The genes are TRBV30 and TRBJ1-3; D unresolved. CDR3 length: 13 amino acids. Per the germline V gene, CDR1 is GTSNPN and CDR2 is SVGIG (reference sequence). Between the trimmed V and J ends, which lost 0 bases and 4 bases, there was a span of 7 bases. CDR3 DNA: TGTGCCTGGAGTGTAGTACAGGGAAACACCATATATTTT. Translated: CAWSVVQGNTIYF.

V and J are TRBV18 and TRBJ2-5; D might be TRBD1 (6 bases). This CDR3 contains 12 residues. Trimming removed 3 bases at V and 4 bases at J, with 6 bases between. Germline assignment: CDR1 KGHSH and CDR2 LQKENI. CDR3 coding DNA: TGTGCCAGCTCACCCAGGGGAGAGACCCAGTACTTC. Amino acid sequence: CASSPRGETQYF.

DNA for the CDR3: TGTGCCAGCAGCTTGAACTATGGCTACACCTTC. Protein product: CASSLNYGYTF. The chain carries TRBV12-3 or TRBV12-4 and TRBJ1-2; no clear D. Trimming cost V 6 bases and J 2 bases, with 4 bases left between them. The CDR3 covers 11 residues.

The chain uses TRBV5-5 and TRBJ1-1; 7 positions match TRBD1. CDR1 and CDR2 from the germline V gene are SGHKS and YYEKEE (reference sequence). The trim removed 4 bases at V and 0 bases at J, leaving 15 bases unmatched. CDR3 length: 18 residues. CDR3 region: CASSARQGEGYMNTEAFF. CDR3 sequence (DNA): TGTGCCAGCAGCGCTAGACAGGGTGAGGGTTACATGAACACTGAAGCTTTCTTT.

V gene TRBV5-8 combines with J gene TRBJ1-2; D is unclear. CDR1 and CDR2 (germline): SGHTS, YDEGEE. Trimming removed 5 bases at V and 8 bases at J, with 16 bases between. This CDR3 is built from 13 residues. The DNA of the CDR3 is TGTGCCAGCAGGGTAGTAGCAACCCAAGGCTACACCTTC. It encodes CASRVVATQGYTF.

V usage is TRBV27 and J usage is TRBJ1-4, with TRBD1 matching over 7 bases. Germline V CDR1 and CDR2: MNHEY, SMNVEV (reference sequence). The CDR3 sequence is 14 residues long. V gave up 8 bases and J gave up 6 bases; unmatched junction bases: 9. The CDR3 nucleotides read TGTGCCAGCTCCTCGACAGGGTATTATGAAAAACTGTTTTTT. Encoded protein: CASSSTGYYEKLFF. Looking up the rest from reference TRBV27 and TRBJ1-4 gives the full variable domain: EAQVTQNPRYLITVTGKKLTVTCSQNMNHEYMSWYRQDPGLGLRQIYYSMNVEVTDKGDVPEGYKVSRKEKRNFPLILESPSPNQTSLYFCASSSTGYYEKLFFGSGTQLSVL.

The chain joins TRBV30 to TRBJ2-1; 14 bases are shared with TRBD2. The CDR3 runs to 14 residues. The V segment lost 3 bases and the J segment 6 bases; nucleotides outside the gene matches: 1. Germline lookup yields CDR1 GTSNPN and CDR2 SVGIG (reference sequence). The chain's CDR3 is CAWRGLAGVNEQFF. In nucleotides, the CDR3 is TGTGCCTGGAGGGGACTAGCGGGAGTCAATGAGCAGTTCTTC. Using reference TRBV30 and TRBJ2-1 for the parts outside the CDR3, the full variable domain is SQTIHQWPATLVQPVGSPLSLECTVEGTSNPNLYWYRQAAGRGLQLLFYSVGIGQISSEVPQNLSASRPQDRQFILSSKKLLLSDSGFYLCAWRGLAGVNEQFFGPGTRLTVL.

This chain uses TRBV7-9 with TRBJ1-6; TRBD1 matches at 9 bases. After removal of 3 bases from V and 9 bases from J, the junction contained 3 bases not matched to a gene. Germline CDR1 is SEHNR and CDR2 is FQNEAQ (reference sequence). The CDR3 spans 14 residues. CDR3 sequence reads: CASSLGQGGSPLHF. The CDR3 DNA sequence: TGTGCCAGCAGCTTGGGACAGGGTGGTTCACCCCTCCACTTT.

The gene calls are TRBV5-4 and TRBJ2-2; D gene ambiguous. V was clipped by 0 bases and J by 0 bases, with 9 bases between them. Germline V gene sequence: CDR1 SGHNT, CDR2 YYREEE (reference sequence). There are 16 residues in the CDR3. The chain's CDR3 is CASSLVLQTNTGELFF. CDR3 nucleotides: TGTGCCAGCAGCTTGGTTTTACAAACGAACACCGGGGAGCTGTTTTTT. Full variable domain (rest looked up from reference TRBV5-4 and TRBJ2-2): ETGVTQSPTHLIKTRGQQVTLRCSSQSGHNTVSWYQQALGQGPQFIFQYYREEENGRGNFPPRFSGLQFPNYSSELNVNALELDDSALYLCASSLVLQTNTGELFFGEGSRLTVL.

The gene calls are TRBV3-1 (or the pseudogene TRBV3-2) and TRBJ1-6; 8 nucleotides align to TRBD1. Germline V gives CDR1 LGHDT, CDR2 YNNKEL (reference sequence). The CDR3 has 15 residues. The ends lost 3 bases at V and 8 bases at J; junction bases unmatched: 6. This chain's CDR3 is CASSHVGQGDSPLHF. The CDR3 nucleotides read TGTGCCAGCAGCCACGTCGGACAGGGAGATTCACCCCTCCACTTT.

Details on this clone: The same CDR3 can be traced to other DNA sequences in this sample. V and J are TRBV7-3 and TRBJ1-1; maybe TRBD1 (5 bases). The CDR3 loop spans 13 amino acids. V lost 5 bases and J lost 1, with 8 bases in between. The V gene's germline CDR1 is SGHTA and CDR2 FQGTGA. The CDR3 spells CASSLTGNTEAFF. In DNA form, the CDR3 reads TGTGCCAGCAGCCTTACAGGGAACACTGAAGCTTTCTTT.